The 29 T cell receptor beta chains in this list originate from one sample, sequenced in a study of shared clonotypes between healthy human individuals. Repertoires were generated with immunoSEQ multiplex PCR, while TCRdb's copy carries only in-frame clones and drops some. The sample has over 950,000 clones, around 77% seen once. Input material: memory CD4+ T cells from PBMCs. Indicated subset: CD45RA-negative fraction. The receptors come from a man between 18 and 29 years old in good health. Some clones in this sample may be carry-over from other donors' samples.

About this clone itself: The sample holds other DNA sequences that translate to the same CDR3. This CDR3 reads CASSPNGGNTEAFF. Here the CDR3 DNA reads TGTGCCAGCTCACCAAATGGGGGGAACACTGAAGCTTTCTTT. This sequence joins TRBV18 and TRBJ1-1, with a possible D match to TRBD1 (5 bases). Germline CDR1 reads KGHSH; CDR2 reads LQKENI. The V end lost 2 bases, the J end lost 1 base, and 8 bases lay between the germline ends. The CDR3 contains 14 residues.

Worth noting for this clone: Other DNA sequences from this sample encode an identical CDR3 as well. V is TRBV7-2 and J is TRBJ2-1, with D uncertain. Germline V gene sequence: CDR1 SGHTA, CDR2 FQGNSA. This CDR3 contains 12 residues. V gave up 5 bases and J gave up 7 bases, with 9 bases separating them. The CDR3: CASSPNYNEQFF. The DNA of the CDR3 is TGTGCCAGCAGCCCCAACTATAATGAGCAGTTCTTC. Drawing the rest from reference TRBV7-2 and TRBJ2-1, the complete variable domain is GAGVSQSPSNKVTEKGKDVELRCDPISGHTALYWYRQSLGQGLEFLIYFQGNSAPDKSGLPSDRFSAERTGGSVSTLTIQRTQQEDSAVYLCASSPNYNEQFFGPGTRLTVL.

The chain employs TRBV18 and TRBJ1-5; D ambiguous. The CDR3 spans 14 residues. The germline gives CDR1 KGHSH, CDR2 LQKENI. The V gene lost 2 bases and the J gene lost 0 bases, with 5 bases spanning the gap. The CDR3 loop is CASSPGGSNQPQHF. The CDR3 nucleotides are TGTGCCAGCTCACCAGGCGGTAGCAATCAGCCCCAGCATTTT.

The gene calls are TRBV7-2 and TRBJ2-7; the D is unclear. With 1 base removed from V and 0 bases from J, the gap between germline ends came to 10 bases. This CDR3 contains 15 residues. Germline CDR1 SGHTA, CDR2 FQGNSA. CDR3 nucleotides: TGTGCCAGCAGCTTAGGTCGGGTCTACTCCTACGAGCAGTACTTC. Translated: CASSLGRVYSYEQYF.

This chain joins TRBV29-1 and TRBJ2-1, with 15 bases that match TRBD2. The ends lost 2 bases at V and 1 base at J; junction bases unmatched: 9. The CDR3 runs 19 residues. The V gene's germline CDR1 is SQVTM and CDR2 ANQGSEA. The CDR3 DNA reads as TGCAGCGTTGAAAATTGGAGGGGGACTAGCGGGAGGTCCTACAATGAGCAGTTCTTC. Amino acids: CSVENWRGTSGRSYNEQFF.

V and J are TRBV7-9 and TRBJ2-3, with D possibly matching TRBD1 (5 bases). V was cut by 1 base and J by 8 bases, with 10 bases left in between. The V gene's germline CDR1 is SEHNR and CDR2 FQNEAQ (reference sequence). CDR3 length: 13 amino acids. The CDR3 region is CASSLGSQGTQYF. The CDR3 region has the DNA TGTGCCAGCAGCTTAGGATCGCAGGGTACGCAGTATTTT.

The rearrangement links TRBV15 to TRBJ1-5; unclear D gene. Germline V CDR1 and CDR2: LNHNV, YYDKDF (reference sequence). V lost 3 bases and J lost 2, with 5 bases in between. The CDR3 runs to 13 residues. The CDR3 bases are TGTGCCACCAGCAGGGGAGGCAATCAGCCCCAGCATTTT. It specifies CATSRGGNQPQHF.

This chain uses TRBV5-1 with TRBJ1-2; 9 bases match TRBD1. The CDR3 totals 16 residues. V gave up 0 bases and J gave up 7 bases; unmatched junction bases: 10. CDR1 SGHRS and CDR2 YFSETQ come from the germline V gene. The CDR3 nucleotides are TGCGCCAGCAGCTTGGCCCCCGAACAGGGGGCCGGTGGCTACACCTTC. Translating it yields CASSLAPEQGAGGYTF. Supplemented by reference TRBV5-1 and TRBJ1-2, the full variable domain reads KAGVTQTPRYLIKTRGQQVTLSCSPISGHRSVSWYQQTPGQGLQFLFEYFSETQRNKGNFPGRFSGRQFSNSRSEMNVSTLELGDSALYLCASSLAPEQGAGGYTFGSGTRLTVV.

V and J are TRBV28 and TRBJ1-3; D ambiguous. The germline CDR1 and CDR2 sequences are MDHEN and SYDVKM. Trimming shortened V by 8 bases and J by 0 bases, and 8 bases separated the two germline ends. This CDR3 is built from 13 residues. CDR3 protein: CASCDTSGNTIYF. The DNA of the CDR3 is TGTGCCAGCTGTGACACCTCTGGAAACACCATATATTTT.

The rearrangement links TRBV11-2 to TRBJ2-3; possibly TRBD1 or TRBD2 for D (5 bases each). Per the germline V gene, CDR1 is SGHAT and CDR2 is FQNNGV. The CDR3 sequence is 15 residues long. V was trimmed by 2 bases and J by 6 bases, leaving 15 bases between them. CDR3 in DNA: TGTGCCAGCAGCTTAAACCAGGGAGCGTCGGATACGCAGTATTTT. This gives the protein CASSLNQGASDTQYF.

The chain is built from TRBV2 and TRBJ2-7; D is unresolved. The CDR3 covers 15 residues. Germline V lookup: CDR1 SNHLY, CDR2 FYNNEI. V shed 1 base and J shed 5 bases, with 15 bases lying between them. The CDR3, as DNA: TGTGCCAGCAGTGAAGACAGCCAGTCTGTCGACGAGCAGTACTTC. Translation: CASSEDSQSVDEQYF.

V is TRBV9 and J is TRBJ1-3; a weak D match, TRBD1 (5 bases). CDR1 is SGDLS and CDR2 is YYNGEE in the germline V gene. This CDR3 contains 15 residues. V dropped 7 bases and J dropped 1 base, with 15 bases sitting between them. CDR3 DNA sequence: TGTGCCAGCGGGGAAATGGGGGTTTCTGGAAACACCATATATTTT. This gives the protein CASGEMGVSGNTIYF.

This rearrangement joins TRBV19 to TRBJ2-7; D is possibly TRBD2 (6 bases). Germline loops: CDR1 LNHDA, CDR2 SQIVND (reference sequence). CDR3 length: 14 residues. Trimming removed 4 bases at V and 7 bases at J, with 17 bases between. For the CDR3, the DNA is TGTGCCAGTAGTAGGACCGACACGGCGGGAGAGCAGTACTTC. Its translation: CASSRTDTAGEQYF.

The gene calls are TRBV7-3 and TRBJ2-1; maybe TRBD1 (6 bases). The CDR3 consists of 15 residues. Per germline, CDR1 SGHTA and CDR2 FQGTGA. Trimming took off 6 bases at V and 2 bases at J, with 14 bases between the two ends. The CDR3 region is CASRTTGTPYNEQFF. CDR3 nucleotide sequence: TGTGCCAGCAGGACCACAGGGACGCCCTACAATGAGCAGTTCTTC.

This chain uses TRBV18 with TRBJ1-4; D remains ambiguous. The V end was cut by 5 bases, the J end by 4 bases, with 8 bases between. The germline V gene encodes CDR1 KGHSH and CDR2 LQKENI. CDR3 length: 13 amino acids. This chain's CDR3 is CASSGQNNEKLFF. The CDR3 DNA sequence: TGTGCCAGCTCAGGCCAGAATAATGAAAAACTGTTTTTT.

This clone was detected only a few times. The genes are TRBV9 and TRBJ1-1; the D is unclear. This CDR3 has 16 amino acids. CDR1 and CDR2 (germline): SGDLS, YYNGEE. Trimming took 0 bases from V and 2 from J, leaving 14 bases between them. The DNA of the CDR3 is TGTGCCAGCAGCGTAGGCGGCAGCGGAACAAACACTGAAGCTTTCTTT. It yields the protein CASSVGGSGTNTEAFF.

The chain combines TRBV5-4 with TRBJ1-1, with a weak D call TRBD1 (5 bases). Germline-derived CDR1 and CDR2 are SGHNT and YYREEE (reference sequence). V gave up 3 bases and J gave up 0 bases, with 9 bases separating them. CDR3 length: 14 amino acids. CDR3: CASSSGRMNTEAFF. DNA of the CDR3: TGTGCCAGCAGCTCGGGACGGATGAACACTGAAGCTTTCTTT. Full variable domain (rest looked up from reference TRBV5-4 and TRBJ1-1): ETGVTQSPTHLIKTRGQQVTLRCSSQSGHNTVSWYQQALGQGPQFIFQYYREEENGRGNFPPRFSGLQFPNYSSELNVNALELDDSALYLCASSSGRMNTEAFFGQGTRLTVV.

This chain connects TRBV11-3 to TRBJ2-7; D remains unclear. Germline CDR1 is SGHNT and CDR2 is YENEEA. V dropped 1 base and J dropped 6 bases, with 7 bases sitting between them. The CDR3 is made up of 12 amino acids. CDR3 loop: CASSLGEAEQYF. The CDR3 DNA sequence: TGTGCCAGCAGCTTAGGGGAAGCCGAGCAGTACTTC.

This sequence joins TRBV18 and TRBJ2-2; no definite D call. Trimming pared 1 base from V and 5 bases from J, leaving 8 bases between. Germline V gene lookup returns CDR1 KGHSH and CDR2 LQKENI. CDR3 length: 14 residues. CDR3 region: CASSPLPSTGELFF. DNA of the CDR3: TGTGCCAGCTCACCACTTCCGTCAACCGGGGAGCTGTTTTTT.

This chain uses TRBV29-1 with TRBJ2-3; perhaps TRBD2 as D (6 bases). The ends were cut back, 5 bases at V and 2 bases at J, with 11 bases in the middle. Germline CDR1 and CDR2: SQVTM and ANQGSEA. The CDR3 runs to 13 residues. Here the CDR3 DNA reads TGCAGCGTTAGTGGAGGGGACACAGATACGCAGTATTTT. Protein product: CSVSGGDTDTQYF.

The chain links TRBV9 to TRBJ1-3; D ambiguous. Germline V gene sequence: CDR1 SGDLS, CDR2 YYNGEE. The CDR3 extends over 16 amino acids. Between the trimmed V and J ends, which lost 0 bases and 8 bases, there was a span of 18 bases. CDR3 loop: CASSVAGDLRGDTIYF. The CDR3 DNA sequence: TGTGCCAGCAGCGTAGCTGGGGATCTTCGAGGAGACACCATATATTTT.

The V gene is TRBV6-6, the J gene TRBJ1-2; no clear D gene. Trimming pared 5 bases from V and 8 bases from J, leaving 15 bases between. Germline V lookup: CDR1 MNHNY, CDR2 SVGAGI (reference sequence). The CDR3 is 13 amino acids. CDR3 coding DNA: TGTGCCAGCAGTCCCGCATTGGAGAGGGGCTACACCTTC. Residues: CASSPALERGYTF.

This clone has a handful of counts. The same CDR3 is also encoded by other DNA sequences in this sample. This sequence joins TRBV30 and TRBJ1-3; D is unresolved. CDR1 and CDR2 (germline): GTSNPN, SVGIG (reference sequence). Trimming shortened V by 3 bases and J by 4 bases, and 10 bases separated the two germline ends. This CDR3 region has 13 residues. The CDR3 DNA reads as TGTGCCTGGAGCGTAGGGCTCGGAAACACCATATATTTT. This codes for CAWSVGLGNTIYF.

The chain links TRBV9 to TRBJ2-5; 7 bases align to TRBD1. The CDR3 spans 15 residues. With 2 bases clipped from V and 1 base from J, the junction kept 5 bases outside the gene matches. From germline, CDR1 is SGDLS and CDR2 YYNGEE. The CDR3 bases are TGTGCCAGCAGCGTTAGGGGGCATATCCAAGAGACCCAGTACTTC. Encoded protein: CASSVRGHIQETQYF.

This rearrangement joins TRBV9 to TRBJ2-5, with TRBD2 matching over 10 bases. Germline CDR1 SGDLS, CDR2 YYNGEE. The ends lost 3 bases at V and 2 bases at J; junction bases unmatched: 4. CDR3 length: 15 residues. CDR3 sequence (DNA): TGTGCCAGCAGCGGCACTAGCGGGGCTCAAGAGACCCAGTACTTC. Encoded protein: CASSGTSGAQETQYF.

The chain has TRBV6-6 and TRBJ2-5; TRBD2 might be the D (7 bases). Germline V CDR1 and CDR2: MNHNY, SVGAGI (reference sequence). Between the trimmed V and J ends, which lost 0 bases and 1 base, there was a span of 9 bases. The CDR3 length is 15 residues. CDR3 DNA sequence: TGTGCCAGCAGTTACTCGGGGGGGGCCCAAGAGACCCAGTACTTC. Its protein product is CASSYSGGAQETQYF.

In its sample, this clone was seen once. The chain recombines TRBV2 with TRBJ1-4; 9 bases align to TRBD1. Per germline, CDR1 SNHLY and CDR2 FYNNEI. Trimming at V came to 6 bases and at J to 5 bases, leaving 4 bases not matched to a gene. The CDR3 is made up of 14 amino acids. CDR3 sequence (DNA): TGTGCCAGCAGGCCCGGGACAGGGAATGAAAAACTGTTTTTT. Residues: CASRPGTGNEKLFF.

The chain employs TRBV6-1 and TRBJ1-1; D is undetermined. Germline CDR1 is MNHNS and CDR2 is SASEGT. CDR3 length equals 12 residues. V was pared by 6 bases and J by 1 base, with 6 bases between. CDR3 residues: CASREGNTEAFF. CDR3 DNA sequence: TGTGCCAGCAGGGAGGGGAACACTGAAGCTTTCTTT.

The chain combines TRBV11-2 with TRBJ2-7, with 12 nucleotides matching TRBD2. The V gene end was trimmed by 4 bases and the J gene end by 6 bases; junction bases not matched to a gene: 13. Germline assignment: CDR1 SGHAT and CDR2 FQNNGV. The CDR3 runs to 17 residues. The CDR3 DNA sequence: TGTGCCAGCAGCTACACACCCACGACTAGCGGGAGTTGCGAGCAGTACTTC. This gives the protein CASSYTPTTSGSCEQYF.